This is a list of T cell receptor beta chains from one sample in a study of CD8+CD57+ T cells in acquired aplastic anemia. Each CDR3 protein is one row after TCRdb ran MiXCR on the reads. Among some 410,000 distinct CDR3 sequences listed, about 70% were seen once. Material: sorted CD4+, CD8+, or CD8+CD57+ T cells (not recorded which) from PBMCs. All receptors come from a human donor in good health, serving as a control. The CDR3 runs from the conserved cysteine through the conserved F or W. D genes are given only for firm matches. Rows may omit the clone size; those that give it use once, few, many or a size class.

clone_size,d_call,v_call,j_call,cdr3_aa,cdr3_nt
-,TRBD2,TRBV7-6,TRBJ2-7,CASSQVGTSLDEQYF,TGTGCCAGCAGCCAAGTGGGGACTAGCCTCGACGAGCAGTACTTC
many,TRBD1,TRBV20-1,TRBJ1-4,CSANSGTGEEKLFF,TGCAGTGCTAACTCTGGGACAGGGGAAGAAAAACTGTTTTTT
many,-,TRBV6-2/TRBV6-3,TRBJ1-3,CASRDGISGNTIYF,TGTGCCAGCAGGGACGGAATCTCTGGAAACACCATATATTTT
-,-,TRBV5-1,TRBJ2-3,CASSWERYFSQYF,TGCGCCAGCAGCTGGGAGAGGTACTTCTCGCAGTATTTT
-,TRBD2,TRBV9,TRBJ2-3,CASRGGGKKYF,TGTGCCAGCAGGGGCGGGGGGAAGAAGTATTTT
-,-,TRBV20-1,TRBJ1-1,CSASDGGRGTEAFF,TGCAGTGCTAGTGACGGGGGTCGGGGCACTGAAGCTTTCTTT
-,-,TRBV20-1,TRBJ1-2,CSASQGVGYNYGYTF,TGCAGTGCTAGTCAAGGAGTAGGCTACAATTATGGCTACACCTTC
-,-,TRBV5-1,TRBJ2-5,CASSLGGVQETQYF,TGCGCCAGCAGCTTGGGTGGGGTACAAGAGACCCAGTACTTC
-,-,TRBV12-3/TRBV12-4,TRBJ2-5,CASGPTQETQYF,TGTGCCAGCGGACCAACCCAAGAGACCCAGTACTTC
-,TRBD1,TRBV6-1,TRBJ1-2,CASSVGTGNYGYTF,TGTGCCAGCAGTGTCGGGACAGGGAACTATGGCTACACCTTC
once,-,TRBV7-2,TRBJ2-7,CASSLRIHYEQYF,TGTGCCAGCAGTCTGAGGATACACTACGAACAGTACTTC
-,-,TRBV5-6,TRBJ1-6,CASSLIRDYNSPLHF,TGTGCCAGCAGCTTAATTAGGGATTATAATTCACCCCTCCACTTT
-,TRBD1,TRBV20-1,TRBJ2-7,CSARSAGTDSYEQYF,TGCAGTGCTAGAAGTGCCGGGACAGACTCCTACGAGCAGTACTTC
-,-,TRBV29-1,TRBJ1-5,CSVGQDGESPHHF,TGCAGCGTTGGGCAGGACGGAGAATCACCCCACCACTTT
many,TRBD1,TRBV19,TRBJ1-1,CASNDRARFTEAFF,TGTGCCAGTAACGACAGGGCGAGATTCACTGAAGCTTTCTTT
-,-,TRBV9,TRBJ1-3,CASSLAGRGTYVHF,TGTGCCAGCAGCTTAGCAGGGCGTGGAACCTACGTGCATTTT
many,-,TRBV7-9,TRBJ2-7,CASSLEDSYEQYF,TGTGCCAGCAGCTTAGAGGATTCCTACGAGCAGTACTTC
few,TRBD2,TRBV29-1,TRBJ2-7,CSVVAGYEQYF,TGCAGCGTTGTAGCGGGCTACGAGCAGTACTTC
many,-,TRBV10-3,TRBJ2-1,CAISAFIGQGGNEQFF,TGTGCCATCAGTGCCTTCATAGGACAGGGAGGGAATGAGCAGTTCTTC
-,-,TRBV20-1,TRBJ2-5,CSASHSGIETQYF,TGCAGTGCTAGCCATTCAGGGATAGAGACCCAGTACTTC
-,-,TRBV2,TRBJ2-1,CAIARRATTYNEQFF,TGTGCCATCGCCCGGCGGGCGACTACCTACAATGAGCAGTTCTTC
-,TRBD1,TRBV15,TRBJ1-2,CASSAQGQGYGYTF,TGTGCCAGCAGCGCACAGGGACAGGGTTATGGCTACACCTTC
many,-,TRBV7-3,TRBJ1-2,CASSLAPESINGYTF,TGTGCCAGCAGCTTAGCCCCAGAATCTATCAATGGCTACACCTTC
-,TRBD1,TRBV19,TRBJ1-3,CASSTPGTGYGNTIYF,TGTGCCAGTAGTACCCCGGGGACAGGCTATGGGAACACCATATACTTT
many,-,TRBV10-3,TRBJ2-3,CAISESRTSTDTQYF,TGTGCCATCAGTGAGTCCCGGACTAGCACAGATACGCAGTATTTT
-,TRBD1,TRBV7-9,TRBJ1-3,CASSVGQGAGTTIYF,TGTGCCAGCAGCGTAGGCCAGGGGGCTGGTACCACCATATATTTT
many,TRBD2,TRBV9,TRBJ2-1,CASSVIAGGLSEQFF,TGTGCCAGCAGCGTAATAGCGGGGGGGCTGTCTGAGCAGTTCTTC
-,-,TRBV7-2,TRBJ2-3,CASSLDGGPNTEAF,TGTGCCAGCAGCTTAGATGGGGGCCCGAACACTGAAGCTTTT
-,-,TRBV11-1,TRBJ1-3,CASSFGGGRAGNTIYF,TGTGCCAGCAGCTTCGGGGGGGGGAGGGCTGGAAACACCATATATTTT
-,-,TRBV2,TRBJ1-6,CASSGDASPLHF,TGTGCCAGCAGTGGGGACGCGTCCCCCCTCCACTTT
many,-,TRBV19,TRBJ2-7,CASSIRGAGPSYEQYF,TGTGCCAGTAGTATAAGAGGAGCAGGGCCCTCCTACGAGCAGTACTTC
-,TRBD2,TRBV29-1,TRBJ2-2,CSVTGGPGGELFF,TGCAGCGTTACGGGGGGGCCTGGCGGGGAGCTGTTTTTT
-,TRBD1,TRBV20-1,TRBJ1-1,CSAIPGQGTAFF,TGCAGTGCTATTCCGGGACAGGGGACTGCTTTCTTT
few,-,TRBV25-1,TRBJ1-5,CASSLGPNSNQPQHF,TGTGCCAGCAGCCTGGGACCGAATAGCAATCAGCCCCAGCATTTT
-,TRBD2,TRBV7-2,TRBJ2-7,CASSTTSGGVQYF,TGTGCCAGCAGCACGACTAGCGGGGGGGTACAGTACTTC
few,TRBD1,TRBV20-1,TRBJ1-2,CSARRGTALDGYTF,TGCAGTGCTAGACGCGGGACAGCCCTTGATGGCTACACCTTC
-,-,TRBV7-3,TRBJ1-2,CASSEERGVNSGYTF,TGTGCCAGCAGCGAGGAGCGAGGGGTCAACTCTGGATACACCTTC
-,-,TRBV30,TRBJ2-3,CAWSISWQVRANTQYF,TGTGCCTGGAGTATATCTTGGCAGGTCAGGGCAAATACGCAGTATTTT
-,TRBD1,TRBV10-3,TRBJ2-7,CAITGQGVHEQYF,TGTGCCATCACTGGACAGGGTGTCCACGAGCAGTACTTC
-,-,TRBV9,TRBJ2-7,CASSSGAGRGDTQYF,TGTGCCAGCAGCTCCGGGGCGGGTCGGGGCGATACGCAGTACTTC
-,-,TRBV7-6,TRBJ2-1,CASTSRRGSTNTQFF,TGTGCTAGCACCTCACGGAGAGGTAGCACAAATACGCAGTTCTTC
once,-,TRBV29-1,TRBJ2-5,CSGANSNQPQYF,TGCAGCGGAGCAAATAGCAATCAGCCCCAGTACTTC
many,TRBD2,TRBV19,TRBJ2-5,CASSPSGVLETQYF,TGTGCCAGTAGTCCTAGCGGGGTCCTGGAGACCCAGTACTTC
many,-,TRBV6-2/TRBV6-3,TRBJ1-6,CASSLATRTNSPLHF,TGTGCCAGCAGTCTAGCGACACGGACTAATTCACCCCTCCACTTT
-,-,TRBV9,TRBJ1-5,CASSPRDGGKSIYQPQHF,TGTGCCAGCAGCCCCCGGGACGGAGGAAAGTCCATATATCAGCCCCAGCATTTT